The subject of this entry is one TCR beta chain. The germline V gene has CDR1 MNHEY and CDR2 SMNVEV (reference sequence). V was clipped by 4 bases and J by 6 bases, with 10 bases between them. The length of the CDR3 is 13 residues. This entry comes from a study of T cell changes during pregnancy in multiple sclerosis. TCRdb's table, derived via immunoSEQ multiplex PCR, lists solely in-frame clones and lacks some. The data contain some 20,000 clones, around nine tenths of them seen just once; the ten biggest clones take up 5.3%. Here the sequenced sample was CD8+ T cells from peripheral blood mononuclear cells, taken in the second trimester of pregnancy. This chain links TRBV27 with TRBJ2-1; a weak D match, TRBD2 (5 bases). This receptor was obtained from a female donor in good health, enrolled as a control in a pregnancy study. Written as DNA, the CDR3 is TGTGCCAGCAGTTACGGACTGAGCAATGAGCAGTTCTTC. This gives the protein CASSYGLSNEQFF.